This T cell receptor beta chain was found in a study of T cell responses to AZD1222 COVID-19 vaccine. Study-wide results and caveats: In a largely white British group with more females than males, clonal diversity was possibly underestimated.

Worth noting for this clone: Its antigen remains unidentified.

Some clones are missing from TCRdb's copy, which holds only in-frame ones; the method was immunoSEQ multiplex PCR. The sample consists of about 200,000 clones, 90% to 95% of them appearing once. This sample comprised peripheral blood, obtained 28 days after the second AZD1222 dose. The TCR comes from an adult who received the AZD1222 COVID-19 vaccine.

CDR3 sequence: CASSIVLFLQPQHF. The CDR3 DNA is TGTGCCAGTAGTATAGTTCTTTTTCTCCAGCCCCAGCATTTT. J is TRBJ1-5 and V is TRBV19; D gene unclear. V lost 1 base, J lost 7 bases, and 11 bases lay in between. This CDR3 is 14 amino acids long. Looked up from germline, CDR1 is LNHDA and CDR2 is SQIVND (reference sequence).